The 19 T cell receptor beta chains in this list originate from one sample, sequenced in a study of beta chain features in type 1 diabetes. Study conclusions and caveats: A moderate, significant TCRB CDR3 shortening appeared in type 1 diabetes across four CD4+ subsets.

Antigens for these TCRs are unknown. Every isolated RNA sample was fully reverse transcribed, so sequencing captured expressed TCRB transcripts. Measured with immunoSEQ multiplex PCR; TCRdb has only the in-frame clones, and not every one. Of some 330,000 clones listed, over 10% are singletons. Sequencing was performed on naive CD4+ T cells from blood. The receptors shown here come from a young woman with type 1 diabetes.

The chain uses TRBV27 and TRBJ1-5; no firm D call. The CDR3 length is 16 residues. V shed 1 base and J shed 5 bases, with 15 bases lying between them. Germline V gene sequence: CDR1 MNHEY, CDR2 SMNVEV (reference sequence). This chain's CDR3 is CASSLYSGYSDQPQHF. The CDR3 DNA follows: TGTGCCAGCAGTTTATATTCAGGTTATTCGGATCAGCCCCAGCATTTT.

This clone was seen more than once but under ten times. The chain combines TRBV15 with TRBJ1-1; no reliable D call. Germline CDR1 reads LNHNV; CDR2 reads YYDKDF (reference sequence). The germline V and J ends were trimmed by 0 bases and 5 bases, with 13 bases remaining between them. This CDR3 spans 15 amino acids. This CDR3 is CATSRDSGVGTEAFF. The CDR3 DNA follows: TGTGCCACCAGCAGAGATTCCGGGGTAGGGACTGAAGCTTTCTTT.

V and J are TRBV7-2 and TRBJ1-1, with D uncertain. The germline CDR1 and CDR2 sequences are SGHTA and FQGNSA. Trimming stripped 3 bases from V and 4 bases from J, with 9 bases between. CDR3 length: 13 residues. The CDR3 sequence is CASSFVSSTEAFF. CDR3 in DNA: TGTGCCAGCAGCTTCGTCTCGAGCACTGAAGCTTTCTTT. The full variable domain, rest sourced from reference TRBV7-2 and TRBJ1-1, is GAGVSQSPSNKVTEKGKDVELRCDPISGHTALYWYRQSLGQGLEFLIYFQGNSAPDKSGLPSDRFSAERTGGSVSTLTIQRTQQEDSAVYLCASSFVSSTEAFFGQGTRLTVV.

This clone was seen only a few times. V gene TRBV10-3 combines with J gene TRBJ2-1; TRBD2 might be the D (6 bases). This CDR3 comprises 15 residues. Trimming stripped 10 bases from V and 3 bases from J, with 19 bases between. Germline lookup yields CDR1 ENHRY and CDR2 SYGVKD. For the CDR3, the DNA is TGTGCCACCACTCCCCCCGGGACTCACTACAATGAGCAGTTCTTC. This gives the protein CATTPPGTHYNEQFF.

Details on this clone: The junction shows a germline mismatch at one end, possibly a read error. V and J are TRBV5-4 and TRBJ2-7, with a tentative D call TRBD1 (7 bases). This CDR3 spans 13 amino acids. In germline, CDR1 is SGHNT, CDR2 YYREEE (reference sequence). CDR3 nucleotides: TGTGCCAGCAGGCGGGACAGCTCCTCCGAGCAGTACTTC. The encoded protein is CASRRDSSSEQYF. Full variable domain (remainder filled in from reference TRBV5-4 and TRBJ2-7): ETGVTQSPTHLIKTRGQQVTLRCSSQSGHNTVSWYQQALGQGPQFIFQYYREEENGRGNFPPRFSGLQFPNYSSELNVNALELDDSALYLCASRRDSSSEQYFGPGTRLTVT.

This chain links TRBV19 with TRBJ2-3, with a weak D call TRBD2 (6 bases). The CDR3 runs to 16 residues. In germline, CDR1 is LNHDA, CDR2 SQIVND (reference sequence). The ends were cut back, 4 bases at V and 0 bases at J, with 14 bases in the middle. CDR3 sequence (DNA): TGTGCCAGTAGTACTAGACGGGGGATGAGCACAGATACGCAGTATTTT. It is translated as CASSTRRGMSTDTQYF. The full variable domain, completed using reference TRBV19 and TRBJ2-3, is DGGITQSPKYLFRKEGQNVTLSCEQNLNHDAMYWYRQDPGQGLRLIYYSQIVNDFQKGDIAEGYSVSREKKESFPLTVTSAQKNPTAFYLCASSTRRGMSTDTQYFGPGTRLTVL.

This clone was counted between two and nine times. Additional DNA sequences in this sample encode the identical CDR3. This rearrangement joins TRBV7-2 to TRBJ2-3, with 12 positions matching TRBD2. The CDR3 is 16 amino acids. In germline, CDR1 is SGHTA, CDR2 FQGNSA. V gave up 1 base and J gave up 1 base; unmatched junction bases: 0. The CDR3, as DNA: TGTGCCAGCAGCTTAGGACTAGCGGGGGGCACAGATACGCAGTATTTT. This encodes CASSLGLAGGTDTQYF.

This clone was seen a handful of times. The J gene is TRBJ2-1, the V gene TRBV9; 7 bases map to TRBD1. This CDR3 is 14 amino acids long. CDR1 is SGDLS, CDR2 YYNGEE, per germline. The trim removed 3 bases at V and 5 bases at J, leaving 5 bases unmatched. The CDR3 is CASSAGGFNNEQFF. DNA for the CDR3: TGTGCCAGCAGCGCAGGGGGTTTTAACAATGAGCAGTTCTTC.

The chain combines TRBV5-6 with TRBJ2-1; TRBD2 matches 7 bases. Trimming at V came to 0 bases and at J to 2 bases, leaving 2 bases not matched to a gene. The CDR3 has 15 residues. The germline V gene has CDR1 SGHDT and CDR2 YYEEEE. The CDR3 is CASSLGGLAYNEQFF. Written as DNA, the CDR3 is TGTGCCAGCAGCTTGGGAGGACTAGCCTACAATGAGCAGTTCTTC.

This clone occurred a few times. The identical CDR3 is also encoded by other nucleotide sequences in the sample. The chain joins TRBV9 to TRBJ2-7; 8 positions match TRBD1. Germline CDR1 SGDLS, CDR2 YYNGEE. Trimming cost V 0 bases and J 4 bases; bases outside gene matches: 3. There are 14 residues in the CDR3. CDR3 in DNA: TGTGCCAGCAGCGTAGGGGGGACAGGTTACGAGCAGTACTTC. This translates into CASSVGGTGYEQYF.

This clone was seen a few times. J is TRBJ2-7 and V is TRBV19, with D unclear. The CDR3 covers 14 residues. V was cut by 4 bases and J by 0 bases, with 10 bases left in between. Per germline, CDR1 LNHDA and CDR2 SQIVND (reference sequence). CDR3: CASSSQAISYEQYF. The CDR3 DNA follows: TGTGCCAGTAGTAGCCAGGCGATCTCCTACGAGCAGTACTTC.

This clone was seen a few times. The V and J genes are TRBV28 and TRBJ2-6; 7 positions match TRBD2. CDR3 length equals 15 residues. Germline CDR1 MDHEN, CDR2 SYDVKM. The junction had 2 bases not matched to a gene; V was cut back by 6 bases and J by 0 bases. In DNA form, the CDR3 reads TGTGCCAGCAGGACGGGGGGCTCTGGGGCCAACGTCCTGACTTTC. Translation gives CASRTGGSGANVLTF.

The table lists this clone with a few counts. This chain joins TRBV4-3 and TRBJ2-1; D perhaps matches TRBD2 (6 bases). Trimming took 4 bases from V and 7 from J, leaving 14 bases between them. Germline CDR1 and CDR2: LGHNA and YSLEER. CDR3 size: 14 residues. In nucleotides, the CDR3 is TGCGCCAGCAGCCCAGGGCAGCGGGTGAATGAGCAGTTCTTC. This codes for CASSPGQRVNEQFF.

The J gene is TRBJ2-1, the V gene TRBV18; a weak D match, TRBD2 (6 bases). The germline V and J ends were trimmed by 7 bases and 10 bases, with 23 bases remaining between them. Germline CDR1 reads KGHSH; CDR2 reads LQKENI. This CDR3 is 15 amino acids long. Here the CDR3 DNA reads TGTGCCAGCTTCGCCTCCCCGGGGGAGATGGGAGAGCAGTTCTTC. Protein: CASFASPGEMGEQFF.

In this sample, this clone turned up a few times. The chain is built from TRBV5-6 and TRBJ1-1, with no clear D. Germline CDR1 SGHDT, CDR2 YYEEEE. Deletions cut 1 base from V and 5 bases from J, with 12 bases between. This CDR3 contains 14 residues. The CDR3 DNA reads TGTGCCAGCAGCTTGCGAGGGCGGTGGACTGAAGCTTTCTTT. Encoded protein: CASSLRGRWTEAFF.

This clone has just a few counts. The chain recombines TRBV9 with TRBJ2-3, with unresolved D. This CDR3 comprises 11 residues. Trimming left V 6 bases short and J 2 bases short, with 4 bases between. Germline values: CDR1 SGDLS, CDR2 YYNGEE. CDR3 sequence (DNA): TGTGCCAGCACTAACACAGATACGCAGTATTTT. Translated, it gives CASTNTDTQYF. Supplemented by reference TRBV9 and TRBJ2-3, the full variable domain reads DSGVTQTPKHLITATGQRVTLRCSPRSGDLSVYWYQQSLDQGLQFLIQYYNGEERAKGNILERFSAQQFPDLHSELNLSSLELGDSALYFCASTNTDTQYFGPGTRLTVL.

This clone was seen a handful of times. The chain employs TRBV30 and TRBJ1-2; 7 bases map to TRBD1. The CDR3 extends over 12 amino acids. The J segment lost 6 bases and the V segment lost 2 bases, leaving 3 bases of the junction unmatched. CDR1 and CDR2 from the germline V gene are GTSNPN and SVGIG (reference sequence). The CDR3 is CAWSRTGDGYTF. The CDR3 DNA reads TGTGCCTGGAGTAGGACAGGAGATGGCTACACCTTC.

Only a few counts were recorded for this clone. The V and J genes are TRBV28 and TRBJ1-1, with D possibly being TRBD1 (6 bases). The CDR3 runs 14 residues. The germline CDR1 and CDR2 sequences are MDHEN and SYDVKM. Between the trimmed V and J ends, which lost 4 bases and 4 bases, there was a span of 13 bases. This CDR3 is CASSSPTGITEAFF. Written as DNA, the CDR3 is TGTGCCAGCAGTTCTCCCACAGGGATCACTGAAGCTTTCTTT. The full variable domain, rest sourced from reference TRBV28 and TRBJ1-1, is DVKVTQSSRYLVKRTGEKVFLECVQDMDHENMFWYRQDPGLGLRLIYFSYDVKMKEKGDIPEGYSVSREKKERFSLILESASTNQTSMYLCASSSPTGITEAFFGQGTRLTVV.

This clone showed up just a few times. The chain links TRBV13 to TRBJ2-7; 7 positions match TRBD1. The CDR3 is made up of 14 amino acids. Germline V gene lookup returns CDR1 PRHDT and CDR2 FYEKMQ (reference sequence). V shed 4 bases and J 1 base; nucleotides not matched to a gene: 4. CDR3 nucleotides: TGTGCCAGCAGCTCAGGACAGGCTTCCTACGAGCAGTACTTC. Its translation: CASSSGQASYEQYF.